Presented here are 14 T cell receptor beta chains from one specimen sequenced in a study of identical twins. Each CDR3 protein gets one entry after TCRdb re-called the 5' RACE reads with MiXCR. The data hold hundreds of thousands of distinct CDR3 sequences, with less than 10% observed a single time. The data also belong to a second study, concerning yellow fever vaccine responses in identical twins.

Sequencing used PBMCs. These receptors were taken from a woman aged 18-29 years in good health.

This sequence joins TRBV20-1 and TRBJ1-1; D is perhaps TRBD1 (5 bases). The V and J ends lost 6 bases and 1 base respectively, with 15 bases between them. Per germline, CDR1 DFQATT and CDR2 SNEGSKA (reference sequence). The CDR3 sequence is 14 residues long. DNA for the CDR3: TGCAGTGCCCCCCCCGGACATAAGAACACTGAAGCTTTCTTT. The encoded protein is CSAPPGHKNTEAFF.

The chain has TRBV7-9 and TRBJ2-3; tentative D call: TRBD2 (6 bases). Trimming pared 0 bases from V and 5 bases from J, leaving 15 bases between. The CDR3 extends over 16 amino acids. CDR1 is SEHNR, CDR2 FQNEAQ, per germline (reference sequence). Written as DNA, the CDR3 is TGTGCCAGCAGCTTAGCAACGGGACTCCCCCGAGATACGCAGTATTTT. Its translation is CASSLATGLPRDTQYF. Supplemented by reference TRBV7-9 and TRBJ2-3, the full variable domain reads DTGVSQNPRHKITKRGQNVTFRCDPISEHNRLYWYRQTLGQGPEFLTYFQNEAQLEKSRLLSDRFSAERPKGSFSTLEIQRTEQGDSAMYLCASSLATGLPRDTQYFGPGTRLTVL.

This clonotype was detected many times. This sequence joins TRBV15 and TRBJ2-1, with D hard to call. Germline values: CDR1 LNHNV, CDR2 YYDKDF (reference sequence). V gave up 3 bases and J gave up 7 bases, with 10 bases separating them. This CDR3 is built from 13 residues. The DNA for the CDR3 is TGTGCCACCAGCAGGGTAGACGAGAATGAGCAGTTCTTC. This sequence encodes CATSRVDENEQFF.

The rearrangement links TRBV6-5 to TRBJ2-2; TRBD2 might be the D (5 bases). This CDR3 has 15 amino acids. Trimming removed 0 bases from V and 0 bases from J, with 5 bases in between. Germline values: CDR1 MNHEY, CDR2 SVGAGI. The CDR3 sequence is CASSYSRANTGELFF. In nucleotides, the CDR3 is TGTGCCAGCAGTTACTCGAGGGCGAACACCGGGGAGCTGTTTTTT.

This clonotype was detected only a few times. This chain links TRBV7-9 with TRBJ2-1; D is uncertain. In germline, CDR1 is SEHNR, CDR2 FQNEAQ (reference sequence). V was trimmed by 3 bases and J by 3 bases, leaving 12 bases between them. The CDR3 is made up of 15 amino acids. In nucleotides, the CDR3 is TGTGCCAGCAGCTTTAACAACCCGCTCTACAATGAGCAGTTCTTC. This gives the protein CASSFNNPLYNEQFF.

This clonotype was recorded at least ten times. In DNA, the CDR3 is TGTGCCAGCACCCGGGGGCAGATGAACACTGAAGCTTTCTTT. This sequence encodes CASTRGQMNTEAFF. The chain links TRBV12-3 or TRBV12-4 to TRBJ1-1; a weak D match, TRBD1 (6 bases). V was pared by 7 bases and J by 0 bases, with 12 bases between. The CDR3 runs to 14 residues.

This clonotype came up many times. The CDR3 DNA is TGCGCCAGCAGCAGACAGCGGGGGGCTGCCGATACGCAGTATTTT. Protein product: CASSRQRGAADTQYF. The chain joins TRBV5-1 to TRBJ2-3, with 9 bases matching TRBD2. With 4 bases clipped from V and 6 bases from J, the junction kept 9 bases outside the gene matches. The CDR3 runs 15 residues. Germline lookup yields CDR1 SGHRS and CDR2 YFSETQ.

This clonotype has just a few counts. This chain uses TRBV10-3 with TRBJ2-1, with a possible D match to TRBD1 (5 bases). CDR3 length equals 11 residues. Trimming removed 8 bases from V and 6 bases from J, with 8 bases in between. Germline lookup yields CDR1 ENHRY and CDR2 SYGVKD. The CDR3 loop is CAISGINEQFF. DNA for the CDR3: TGTGCCATCTCAGGGATCAATGAGCAGTTCTTC.

This clonotype was seen a handful of times. This rearrangement joins TRBV5-1 to TRBJ2-7; D might be TRBD1 or TRBD2, each matching 6 bases. CDR3 size: 15 residues. Germline assignment: CDR1 SGHRS and CDR2 YFSETQ. V gave up 1 base and J gave up 0 bases, with 11 bases separating them. The chain's CDR3 is CASSLSRGPSYEQYF. CDR3 DNA sequence: TGCGCCAGCAGCTTGTCACGGGGGCCCTCCTACGAGCAGTACTTC.

This clonotype was seen a handful of times. This rearrangement joins TRBV24-1 to TRBJ2-5; D might be TRBD1 (5 bases). Germline lookup yields CDR1 KGHDR and CDR2 SFDVKD. The CDR3 runs to 14 residues. Between the trimmed V and J ends, which lost 6 bases and 5 bases, there was a span of 15 bases. As DNA, the CDR3 is TGTGCCACCAGTTCGACTGTGGGGCCGGAGACCCAGTACTTC. Its protein product is CATSSTVGPETQYF.

J is TRBJ2-1 and V is TRBV4-3, with 9 nucleotides matching TRBD1. J lost 0 bases, V lost 1 base, and 1 base had no gene match. This CDR3 region has 16 residues. Germline V gene data show CDR1 as LGHNA and CDR2 as YSLEER. As DNA, the CDR3 is TGCGCCAGCAGCCAAGTGACAGGGGGCTCCTACAATGAGCAGTTCTTC. This sequence encodes CASSQVTGGSYNEQFF.

This clonotype occurred many times. The chain combines TRBV15 with TRBJ2-1; the match to TRBD1 covers 7 bases. The germline CDR1 and CDR2 sequences are LNHNV and YYDKDF (reference sequence). The CDR3 covers 16 residues. Trimming removed 0 bases from V and 3 bases from J; junction bases left unmatched: 5. CDR3: CATSRDLTGFYNEQFF. CDR3 bases: TGTGCCACCAGCAGAGATTTGACAGGGTTCTACAATGAGCAGTTCTTC.

This clonotype was seen only a few times. This sequence joins TRBV7-2 and TRBJ1-1, with TRBD1 identical over 7 bases. This CDR3 has 15 residues. With V trimmed by 5 bases and J by 0 bases, 6 bases remained unmatched. The germline gives CDR1 SGHTA, CDR2 FQGNSA. CDR3 DNA: TGTGCCAGCAGCAGAACAGGGGTAATGAACACTGAAGCTTTCTTT. Translation: CASSRTGVMNTEAFF.

V usage is TRBV19 and J usage is TRBJ1-5; no definite D call. The length of the CDR3 is 12 residues. V was cut by 6 bases and J by 1 base, with 4 bases left in between. CDR1 is LNHDA, CDR2 SQIVND, per germline (reference sequence). This CDR3 reads CASRWSNQPQHF. CDR3 nucleotide sequence: TGTGCCAGTAGATGGAGCAATCAGCCCCAGCATTTT.